Listed here are 10 T cell receptor beta chains from one sample, sequenced in a study of beta chain features in type 1 diabetes. Sequenced material consisted of expressed TCRB transcripts (all of the isolated RNA was reverse transcribed). TCRdb's copy holds only in-frame clones and misses some; the assay was immunoSEQ multiplex PCR. The repertoire holds about 900,000 clones, roughly 15% seen once, with 0.02% to 0.025% in the top ten. Input material: naive CD4+ T cells from blood. These receptors all stem from a woman younger than 30 in good health.

V gene TRBV5-1 combines with J gene TRBJ2-1; TRBD2 aligns across 7 bases. The CDR3 is 12 amino acids. Losses at the gene ends were 5 bases for V and 9 bases for J; bases not matched to a gene: 5. The germline CDR1 and CDR2 sequences are SGHRS and YFSETQ. The CDR3 is CASRREQVEQFF. As DNA, the CDR3 is TGCGCCAGCAGGCGGGAGCAGGTTGAGCAGTTCTTC.

The V call is TRBV27, the J call TRBJ2-3; D is undetermined. The CDR3 is 13 amino acids. V was shortened by 8 bases and J by 3 bases, with 12 bases between the two germline ends. Germline-derived CDR1 and CDR2 are MNHEY and SMNVEV (reference sequence). CDR3: CASRKVLTDTQYF. CDR3 DNA sequence: TGTGCCAGCCGGAAGGTCCTAACAGATACGCAGTATTTT.

This clone was counted a few times. The V call is TRBV7-8, the J call TRBJ2-5; possible D gene TRBD1, 6 bases. CDR1 is SGHVS and CDR2 is FQNEAQ in the germline V gene. V was shortened by 5 bases and J by 2 bases, with 12 bases between the two germline ends. CDR3 length: 14 amino acids. DNA of the CDR3: TGTGCCAGCAGCCCAGGGACAATACAAGAGACCCAGTACTTC. It encodes CASSPGTIQETQYF.

This clone was seen only a few times. This chain connects TRBV6-6 to TRBJ2-5, with TRBD2 matching 9 bases. The CDR3 spans 14 residues. Losses at the gene ends were 6 bases for V and 5 bases for J; bases not matched to a gene: 7. Germline V gene lookup returns CDR1 MNHNY and CDR2 SVGAGI (reference sequence). The CDR3 protein is CASSPAGGRETQYF. In DNA form, the CDR3 reads TGTGCCAGCAGCCCAGCGGGAGGCCGGGAGACCCAGTACTTC.

This clone was counted between two and nine times. This chain connects TRBV6-5 to TRBJ2-7; 7 nucleotides align to TRBD2. V shed 0 bases, J shed 4 bases, and the junction held 9 bases outside the gene matches. This CDR3 has 16 amino acids. Looked up from germline, CDR1 is MNHEY and CDR2 is SVGAGI. This CDR3 is CASSYSSAGVRYEQYF. The CDR3 nucleotides read TGTGCCAGCAGTTACTCGTCGGCGGGAGTGAGGTACGAGCAGTACTTC.

V gene TRBV7-2 combines with J gene TRBJ2-2; D remains ambiguous. The CDR3 sequence is 19 residues long. The V gene's germline CDR1 is SGHTA and CDR2 FQGNSA. V was pared by 3 bases and J by 3 bases, with 23 bases between. CDR3 nucleotides: TGTGCCAGCAGCTTGACCCTAAGCTCTAGGGTTGGGTACACCGGGGAGCTGTTTTTT. Translating it yields CASSLTLSSRVGYTGELFF. Supplemented by reference TRBV7-2 and TRBJ2-2, the full variable domain reads GAGVSQSPSNKVTEKGKDVELRCDPISGHTALYWYRQSLGQGLEFLIYFQGNSAPDKSGLPSDRFSAERTGGSVSTLTIQRTQQEDSAVYLCASSLTLSSRVGYTGELFFGEGSRLTVL.

V is TRBV15 and J is TRBJ2-3; D remains ambiguous. This CDR3 is built from 16 residues. CDR1 and CDR2 from the germline V gene are LNHNV and YYDKDF (reference sequence). Trimming cost V 1 base and J 2 bases, with 13 bases left between them. The CDR3 protein is CATSRGLGGNTDTQYF. CDR3 DNA sequence: TGTGCCACCAGCAGAGGCCTCGGCGGAAACACAGATACGCAGTATTTT. The full variable domain, completed using reference TRBV15 and TRBJ2-3, is DAMVIQNPRYQVTQFGKPVTLSCSQTLNHNVMYWYQQKSSQAPKLLFHYYDKDFNNEADTPDNFQSRRPNTSFCFLDIRSPGLGDTAMYLCATSRGLGGNTDTQYFGPGTRLTVL.

This clone was seen a handful of times. The J gene is TRBJ1-3, the V gene TRBV15, with TRBD1 identical over 8 bases. V trimming: 5 bases; J trimming: 1 base; junction bases outside the gene matches: 1. The CDR3 contains 14 residues. Germline assignment: CDR1 LNHNV and CDR2 YYDKDF (reference sequence). The CDR3 region has the DNA TGTGCCACCAGCTGGACAGGGTCTGGAAACACCATATATTTT. Translated: CATSWTGSGNTIYF.

The sample holds a few counts of this clone. This chain links TRBV7-8 with TRBJ2-7; weak D call: TRBD2 (6 bases). V lost 5 bases to trimming and J lost 4 bases, with 18 bases between them. From germline, CDR1 is SGHVS and CDR2 FQNEAQ. CDR3 length equals 15 residues. The chain's CDR3 is CASSQSIGGPYEQYF. The CDR3 nucleotides read TGTGCCAGCAGCCAGTCGATCGGGGGTCCATACGAGCAGTACTTC.

This clone was counted a few times. The same CDR3 can be traced to other DNA sequences in this sample. V and J are TRBV7-3 and TRBJ2-3; 7 bases are shared with TRBD1. The CDR3 loop spans 12 amino acids. The V gene's germline CDR1 is SGHTA and CDR2 FQGTGA. V lost 5 bases to trimming and J lost 5 bases; unmatched junction nucleotides: 1. The CDR3 DNA reads TGTGCCAGCAGCCCAGGGGGAGATACGCAGTATTTT. Residues: CASSPGGDTQYF.